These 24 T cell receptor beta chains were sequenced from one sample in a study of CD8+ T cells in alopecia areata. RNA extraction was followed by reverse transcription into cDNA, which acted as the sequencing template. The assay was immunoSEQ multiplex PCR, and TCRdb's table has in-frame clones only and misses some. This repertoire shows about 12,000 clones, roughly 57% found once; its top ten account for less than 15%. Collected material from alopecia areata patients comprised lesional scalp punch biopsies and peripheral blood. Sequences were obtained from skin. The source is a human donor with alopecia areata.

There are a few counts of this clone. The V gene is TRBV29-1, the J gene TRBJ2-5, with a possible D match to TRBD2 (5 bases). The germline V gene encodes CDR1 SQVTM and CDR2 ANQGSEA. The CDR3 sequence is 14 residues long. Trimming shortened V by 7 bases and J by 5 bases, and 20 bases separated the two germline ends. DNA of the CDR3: TGCAGCGCCTCCGACCGGGGAGTATCGGAGACCCAGTACTTC. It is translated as CSASDRGVSETQYF. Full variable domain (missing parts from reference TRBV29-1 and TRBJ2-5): SAVISQKPSRDICQRGTSLTIQCQVDSQVTMMFWYRQQPGQSLTLIATANQGSEATYESGFVIDKFPISRPNLTFSTLTVSNMSPEDSSIYLCSASDRGVSETQYFGPGTRLLVL.

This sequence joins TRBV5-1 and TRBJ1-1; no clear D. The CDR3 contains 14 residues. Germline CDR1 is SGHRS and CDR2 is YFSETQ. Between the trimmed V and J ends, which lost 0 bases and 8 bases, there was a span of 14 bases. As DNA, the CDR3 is TGCGCCAGCAGCTTGGCTGTCATTGCAGGCGAAGCTTTCTTT. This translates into CASSLAVIAGEAFF.

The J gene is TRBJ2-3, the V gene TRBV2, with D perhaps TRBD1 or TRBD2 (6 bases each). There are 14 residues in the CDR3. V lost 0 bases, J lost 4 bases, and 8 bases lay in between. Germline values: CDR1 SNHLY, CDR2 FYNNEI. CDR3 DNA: TGTGCCAGCAGTGAAGCAGGGGGGTCAGATACGCAGTATTTT. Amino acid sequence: CASSEAGGSDTQYF.

This chain's CDR3 is CSVEGTYEQYF. DNA of the CDR3: TGCAGCGTTGAGGGAACCTACGAGCAGTACTTC. This rearrangement joins TRBV29-1 to TRBJ2-7; no clear D gene. V lost 3 bases and J lost 2, with 5 bases in between. The CDR3 has 11 amino acids. The V gene's germline CDR1 is SQVTM and CDR2 ANQGSEA.

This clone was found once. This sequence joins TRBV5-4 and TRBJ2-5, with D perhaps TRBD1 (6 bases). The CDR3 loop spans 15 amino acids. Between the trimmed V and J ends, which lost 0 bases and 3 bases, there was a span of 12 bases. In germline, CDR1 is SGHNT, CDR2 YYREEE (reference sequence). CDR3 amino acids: CASSLGTATKETQYF. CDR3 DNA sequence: TGTGCCAGCAGCTTGGGGACAGCAACGAAAGAGACCCAGTACTTC.

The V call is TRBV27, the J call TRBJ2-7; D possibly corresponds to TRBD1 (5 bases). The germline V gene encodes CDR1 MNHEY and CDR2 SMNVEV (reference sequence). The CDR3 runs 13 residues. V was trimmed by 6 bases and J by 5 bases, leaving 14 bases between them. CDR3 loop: CASRGQGRDEQYF. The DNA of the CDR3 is TGTGCCAGCAGGGGGCAGGGTAGGGACGAGCAGTACTTC.

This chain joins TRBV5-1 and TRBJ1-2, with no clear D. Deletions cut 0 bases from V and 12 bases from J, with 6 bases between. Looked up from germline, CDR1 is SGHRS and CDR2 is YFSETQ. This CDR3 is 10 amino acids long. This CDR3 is CASSLDRDTF. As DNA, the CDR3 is TGCGCCAGCAGCTTGGACCGGGACACCTTC. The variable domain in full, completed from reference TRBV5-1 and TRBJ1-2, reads KAGVTQTPRYLIKTRGQQVTLSCSPISGHRSVSWYQQTPGQGLQFLFEYFSETQRNKGNFPGRFSGRQFSNSRSEMNVSTLELGDSALYLCASSLDRDTFGSGTRLTVV.

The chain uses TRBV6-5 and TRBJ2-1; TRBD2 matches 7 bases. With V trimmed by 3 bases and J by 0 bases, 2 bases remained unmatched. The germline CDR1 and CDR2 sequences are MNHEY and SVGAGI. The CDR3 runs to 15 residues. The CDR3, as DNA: TGTGCCAGCAGTTATCAGCGGGGCTCCTACAATGAGCAGTTCTTC. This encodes CASSYQRGSYNEQFF.

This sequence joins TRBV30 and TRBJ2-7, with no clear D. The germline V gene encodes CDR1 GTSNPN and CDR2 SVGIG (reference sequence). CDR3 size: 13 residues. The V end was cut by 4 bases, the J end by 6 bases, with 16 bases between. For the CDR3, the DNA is TGTGCCTGGAACCATCGGAACCTCCCCGAGCAGTACTTC. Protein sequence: CAWNHRNLPEQYF.

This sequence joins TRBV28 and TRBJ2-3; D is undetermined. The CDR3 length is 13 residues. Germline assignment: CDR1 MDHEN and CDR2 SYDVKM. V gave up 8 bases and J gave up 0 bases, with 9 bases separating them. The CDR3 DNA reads TGTGCCAGCCTAAGCCTAAGCACAGATACGCAGTATTTT. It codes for CASLSLSTDTQYF.

The CDR3 DNA reads as TGTGCCAGCAGTTACCCGACTAGCGGGAGCTACAATGAGCAGTTCTTC. It is translated as CASSYPTSGSYNEQFF. The genes are TRBV6-5 and TRBJ2-1; 12 nucleotides match TRBD2. V dropped 2 bases and J dropped 3; count of bases not matched to a gene: 2. CDR3 length: 16 residues. Germline V gene lookup returns CDR1 MNHEY and CDR2 SVGAGI.

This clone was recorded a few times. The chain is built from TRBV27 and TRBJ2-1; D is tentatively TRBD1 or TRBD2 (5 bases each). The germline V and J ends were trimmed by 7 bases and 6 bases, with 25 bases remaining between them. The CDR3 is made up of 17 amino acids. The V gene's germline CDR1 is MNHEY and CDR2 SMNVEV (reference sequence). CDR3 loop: CASISRAGTVPANEQFF. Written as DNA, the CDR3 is TGTGCCAGCATTTCCCGAGCCGGGACGGTACCCGCCAATGAGCAGTTCTTC.

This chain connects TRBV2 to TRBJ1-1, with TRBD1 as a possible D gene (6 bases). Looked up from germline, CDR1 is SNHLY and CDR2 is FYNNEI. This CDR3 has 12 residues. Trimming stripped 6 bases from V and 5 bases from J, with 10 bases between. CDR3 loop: CASRVQGTEAFF. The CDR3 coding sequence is TGTGCCAGCAGAGTACAGGGAACTGAAGCTTTCTTT.

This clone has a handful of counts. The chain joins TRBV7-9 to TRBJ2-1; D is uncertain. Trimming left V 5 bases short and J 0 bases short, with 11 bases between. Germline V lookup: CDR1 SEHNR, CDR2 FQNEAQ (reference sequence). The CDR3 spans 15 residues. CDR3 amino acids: CASSTRRSSYNEQFF. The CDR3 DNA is TGTGCCAGCAGCACCCGACGGAGCTCCTACAATGAGCAGTTCTTC.

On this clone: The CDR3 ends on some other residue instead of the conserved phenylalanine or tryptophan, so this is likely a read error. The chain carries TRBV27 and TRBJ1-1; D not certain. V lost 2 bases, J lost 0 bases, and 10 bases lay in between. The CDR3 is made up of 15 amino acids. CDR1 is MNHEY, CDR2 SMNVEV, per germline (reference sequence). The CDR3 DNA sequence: TGTGCCAGCAGTTTAGAGGCCAGACTGAACACTGAAGCTTTCCTT. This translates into CASSLEARLNTEAFL.

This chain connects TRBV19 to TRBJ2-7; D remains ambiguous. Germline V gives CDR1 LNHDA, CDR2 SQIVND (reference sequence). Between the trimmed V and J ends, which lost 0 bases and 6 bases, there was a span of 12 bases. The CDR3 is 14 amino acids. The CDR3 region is CASSIEHGVGEQYF. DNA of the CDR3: TGTGCCAGTAGTATAGAACACGGAGTAGGCGAGCAGTACTTC.

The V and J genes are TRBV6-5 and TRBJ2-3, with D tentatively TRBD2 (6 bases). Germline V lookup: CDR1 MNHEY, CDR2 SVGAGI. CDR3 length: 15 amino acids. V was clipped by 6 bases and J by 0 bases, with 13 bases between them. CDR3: CASRYGGWSTDTQYF. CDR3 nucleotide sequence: TGTGCCAGCAGGTACGGGGGTTGGAGCACAGATACGCAGTATTTT.

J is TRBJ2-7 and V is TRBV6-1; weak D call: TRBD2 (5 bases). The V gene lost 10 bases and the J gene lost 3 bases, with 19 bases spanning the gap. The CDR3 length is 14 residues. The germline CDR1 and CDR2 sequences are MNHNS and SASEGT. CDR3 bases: TGTGCCACCTCCCGGGAAGCTCACCTCTACGAGCAGTACTTC. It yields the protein CATSREAHLYEQYF.

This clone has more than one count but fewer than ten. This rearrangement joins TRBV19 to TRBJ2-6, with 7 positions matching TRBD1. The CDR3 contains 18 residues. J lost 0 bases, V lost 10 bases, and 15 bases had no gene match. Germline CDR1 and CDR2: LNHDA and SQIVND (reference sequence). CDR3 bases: TGTGCCACCCGGGCCGGGACAGCTAGAACCTCTGGGGCCAACGTCCTGACTTTC. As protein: CATRAGTARTSGANVLTF.

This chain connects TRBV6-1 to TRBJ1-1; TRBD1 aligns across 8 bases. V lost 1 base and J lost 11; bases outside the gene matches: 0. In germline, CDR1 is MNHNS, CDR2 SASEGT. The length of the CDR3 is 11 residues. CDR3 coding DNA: TGTGCCAGCAGTGAAGGGACAGGGGCTTTCTTT. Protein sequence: CASSEGTGAFF.

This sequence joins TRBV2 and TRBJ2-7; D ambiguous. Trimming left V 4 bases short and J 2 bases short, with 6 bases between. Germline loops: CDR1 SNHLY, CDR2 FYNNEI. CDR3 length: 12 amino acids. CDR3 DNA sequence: TGTGCCAGCAGTGGGCAGACCTACGAGCAGTACTTC. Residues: CASSGQTYEQYF.

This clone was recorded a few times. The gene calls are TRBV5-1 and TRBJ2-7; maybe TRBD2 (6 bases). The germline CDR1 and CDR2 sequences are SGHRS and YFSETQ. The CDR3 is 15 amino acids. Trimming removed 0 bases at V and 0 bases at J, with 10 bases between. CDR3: CASSLGTGDSYEQYF. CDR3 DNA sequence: TGCGCCAGCAGCTTGGGGACGGGGGACTCCTACGAGCAGTACTTC.

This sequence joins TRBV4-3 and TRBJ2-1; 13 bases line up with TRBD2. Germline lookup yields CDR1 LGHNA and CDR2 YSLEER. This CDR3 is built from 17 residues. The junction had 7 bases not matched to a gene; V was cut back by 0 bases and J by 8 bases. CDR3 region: CASSQDERTSGGHEQFF. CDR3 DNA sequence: TGCGCCAGCAGCCAAGATGAAAGGACTAGCGGGGGACATGAGCAGTTCTTC.

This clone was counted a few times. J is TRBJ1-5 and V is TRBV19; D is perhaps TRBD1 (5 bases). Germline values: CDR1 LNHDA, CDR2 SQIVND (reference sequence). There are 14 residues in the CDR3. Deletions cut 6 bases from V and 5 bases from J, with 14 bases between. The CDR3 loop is CASSNPTDYQPQHF. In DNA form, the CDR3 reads TGTGCCAGTAGCAACCCGACAGACTATCAGCCCCAGCATTTT.